These 17 T cell receptor beta chains came from one sample sequenced in a study of monozygotic twins with cystic fibrosis. TCRdb's copy holds only in-frame clones and misses some; the assay was immunoSEQ multiplex PCR. The table records about 19,000 clones, approximately 96% of them present only once. Sample: blood. The receptor source for this set is a woman in her twenties or thirties with cystic fibrosis.

The V and J genes are TRBV4-2 and TRBJ2-5; 8 nucleotides agree with TRBD2. The V gene end was trimmed by 1 base and the J gene end by 1 base; junction bases not matched to a gene: 5. The CDR3 runs to 16 residues. CDR1 is LGHNA and CDR2 is YNFKEQ in the germline V gene. This CDR3 is CASSQAVGGAQETQYF. The CDR3 nucleotides are TGTGCCAGCAGCCAAGCAGTCGGGGGGGCCCAAGAGACCCAGTACTTC.

The V and J genes are TRBV7-8 and TRBJ1-4, with TRBD1 identical over 8 bases. There are 17 residues in the CDR3. V shed 6 bases, J shed 0 bases, and the junction held 9 bases outside the gene matches. Germline V gene lookup returns CDR1 SGHVS and CDR2 FQNEAQ. CDR3 sequence reads: CASSSPPQGATNEKLFF. The DNA for the CDR3 is TGTGCCAGCAGTTCGCCCCCACAGGGGGCAACTAATGAAAAACTGTTTTTT.

The rearrangement uses TRBV25-1 and TRBJ1-6; 9 bases fit TRBD1. This CDR3 spans 13 amino acids. With 8 bases clipped from V and 8 bases from J, the junction kept 4 bases outside the gene matches. The germline V gene has CDR1 MGHDK and CDR2 SYGVNS. CDR3 residues: CASGGTGHSPLHF. CDR3 nucleotide sequence: TGTGCCAGCGGAGGGACAGGGCATTCACCCCTCCACTTT.

The V and J genes are TRBV6-5 and TRBJ1-6; 7 bases are shared with TRBD1. The CDR3 is 14 residues long. Germline V gene lookup returns CDR1 MNHEY and CDR2 SVGAGI. The ends lost 6 bases at V and 10 bases at J; junction bases unmatched: 9. The CDR3 loop is CASSRTGEGSPLHF. The CDR3 coding sequence is TGTGCCAGCAGCCGTACAGGGGAGGGCTCACCCCTCCACTTT.

The chain joins TRBV10-2 to TRBJ1-1; the match to TRBD1 covers 7 bases. Germline trimming cut 7 bases from V and 6 bases from J; bases unmatched to any gene: 11. This CDR3 region has 14 residues. CDR1 is WSHSY and CDR2 is SAAADI in the germline V gene. CDR3 protein: CASTAKGGVAEAFF. DNA of the CDR3: TGCGCCAGCACCGCAAAAGGGGGCGTGGCTGAAGCTTTCTTT.

The chain employs TRBV5-6 and TRBJ2-3; 9 positions agree with TRBD2. The CDR3 sequence is 17 residues long. Germline CDR1 and CDR2: SGHDT and YYEEEE. With V trimmed by 3 bases and J by 8 bases, 16 bases remained unmatched. The CDR3 DNA follows: TGTGCCAGCAGCTCCCAATTTTTTGCGGGGGGGCCGACTACGCAGTATTTT. This codes for CASSSQFFAGGPTTQYF.

The chain uses TRBV2 and TRBJ1-6; TRBD1 matches 9 bases. The CDR3 extends over 13 amino acids. The trim removed 8 bases at V and 6 bases at J, leaving 2 bases unmatched. The germline V gene has CDR1 SNHLY and CDR2 FYNNEI. The CDR3 DNA follows: TGTGCCAGCCACAGGGGGCTTAATTCACCCCTCCACTTT. It translates to CASHRGLNSPLHF.

This sequence joins TRBV7-9 and TRBJ2-1, with D unclear. The CDR3 covers 11 residues. V dropped 6 bases and J dropped 10 bases, with 10 bases sitting between them. The V gene's germline CDR1 is SEHNR and CDR2 FQNEAQ (reference sequence). CDR3 amino acids: CASRPMGEQFF. The CDR3 nucleotides are TGTGCCAGCAGGCCGATGGGGGAGCAGTTCTTC.

This sequence joins TRBV2 and TRBJ2-4, with D perhaps matching TRBD1 (6 bases). From germline, CDR1 is SNHLY and CDR2 FYNNEI. CDR3 length: 11 residues. The V and J ends lost 7 bases and 13 bases respectively, with 14 bases between them. The chain's CDR3 is CASTSGDVQYF. The DNA for the CDR3 is TGTGCCAGCACCTCAGGGGATGTGCAGTACTTC.

V is TRBV7-9 and J is TRBJ1-1, with 8 bases identical to TRBD1. This CDR3 contains 14 residues. The V gene end was trimmed by 5 bases and the J gene end by 10 bases; junction bases not matched to a gene: 12. CDR1 is SEHNR and CDR2 is FQNEAQ in the germline V gene (reference sequence). This chain's CDR3 is CASSPRPGGLRAFF. Written as DNA, the CDR3 is TGTGCCAGCAGCCCCCGTCCAGGGGGCCTTAGAGCTTTCTTT.

CDR3 coding DNA: TGTGCCAGCAGCTTGCGAGGGGAGGGAGAGACCCAGTACTTC. Amino acids: CASSLRGEGETQYF. The V and J genes are TRBV7-6 and TRBJ2-5; the match to TRBD2 covers 7 bases. V lost 3 bases to trimming and J lost 4 bases; unmatched junction nucleotides: 5. The V gene's germline CDR1 is SGHVS and CDR2 FNYEAQ. This CDR3 is built from 14 residues. The full variable domain, in which reference TRBV7-6 and TRBJ2-5 provide the parts outside the CDR3, is GAGVSQSPRYKVTKRGQDVALRCDPISGHVSLYWYRQALGQGPEFLTYFNYEAQQDKSGLPNDRFSAERPEGSISTLTIQRTEQRDSAMYRCASSLRGEGETQYFGPGTRLLVL.

The chain joins TRBV19 to TRBJ1-5; D not certain. This CDR3 has 12 residues. Trimming stripped 3 bases from V and 3 bases from J, with 3 bases between. Germline loops: CDR1 LNHDA, CDR2 SQIVND (reference sequence). The CDR3 nucleotides read TGTGCCAGTAGTATGCACAATCAGCCCCAGCATTTT. Amino acids: CASSMHNQPQHF.

This chain joins TRBV7-2 and TRBJ1-1; 7 bases align to TRBD1. The CDR3 totals 13 residues. V dropped 5 bases and J dropped 0; count of bases not matched to a gene: 0. Germline V gives CDR1 SGHTA, CDR2 FQGNSA. The CDR3 here is CASSQGVNTEAFF. The CDR3 coding sequence is TGTGCCAGCAGCCAGGGGGTGAACACTGAAGCTTTCTTT.

The V call is TRBV10-3, the J call TRBJ2-7; possible D gene TRBD1, 6 bases. Germline V gene lookup returns CDR1 ENHRY and CDR2 SYGVKD. This CDR3 has 15 residues. Trimming removed 0 bases at V and 4 bases at J, with 13 bases between. Here the CDR3 reads CAISESSRGLYEQYF. CDR3 nucleotide sequence: TGTGCCATCAGTGAGTCGAGCAGGGGCCTATACGAGCAGTACTTC.

The chain employs TRBV18 and TRBJ2-7, with D perhaps matching TRBD1 (6 bases). Trimming took off 4 bases at V and 2 bases at J, with 18 bases between the two ends. Germline CDR1 KGHSH, CDR2 LQKENI. The CDR3 consists of 16 residues. As DNA, the CDR3 is TGTGCCAGCTCACGGGAATACGGGACACGAGCCTACGAGCAGTACTTC. Its protein product is CASSREYGTRAYEQYF. The variable domain in full, completed from reference TRBV18 and TRBJ2-7, reads NAGVMQNPRHLVRRRGQEARLRCSPMKGHSHVYWYRQLPEEGLKFMVYLQKENIIDESGMPKERFSAEFPKEGPSILRIQQVVRGDSAAYFCASSREYGTRAYEQYFGPGTRLTVT.

This chain connects TRBV7-6 to TRBJ2-1; 10 bases are a match to TRBD2. The CDR3 runs to 18 residues. V gave up 1 base and J gave up 4 bases; unmatched junction bases: 10. Per the germline V gene, CDR1 is SGHVS and CDR2 is FNYEAQ. The CDR3 DNA reads TGTGCCAGCAGCTTAGTTTCCCCCCCTAGCGGGGGTTACAATGAGCAGTTCTTC. This encodes CASSLVSPPSGGYNEQFF. Using reference TRBV7-6 and TRBJ2-1 for the parts outside the CDR3, the full variable domain is GAGVSQSPRYKVTKRGQDVALRCDPISGHVSLYWYRQALGQGPEFLTYFNYEAQQDKSGLPNDRFSAERPEGSISTLTIQRTEQRDSAMYRCASSLVSPPSGGYNEQFFGPGTRLTVL.

V and J are TRBV28 and TRBJ2-5; 8 nucleotides line up with TRBD2. Germline CDR1 is MDHEN and CDR2 is SYDVKM. V gave up 5 bases and J gave up 3 bases; unmatched junction bases: 8. The CDR3 extends over 15 amino acids. The chain's CDR3 is CASSPPEAGEETQYF. Written as DNA, the CDR3 is TGTGCCAGCAGTCCGCCCGAAGCGGGGGAAGAGACCCAGTACTTC.